This T cell receptor (beta chain) is from a study of T cells in Graves' hyperthyroidism and ophthalmopathy. General study findings and limits: In blood, most of the thyroid clonotypes expanded above 0.001 were also present. Separation of ophthalmopathy from stable hyperthyroidism was achieved by a 13 V-J model.

This clonotype has at least ten counts. The antigen remains undetermined. TCR beta CDR3 regions were amplified from RNA. Initially, a first-round RT-PCR of the TCR CDR3 employed the HTBI primer set. TCRdb processed the multiplex PCR reads anew with MiXCR; each CDR3 protein has one entry. The sample records 470,000 or so distinct CDR3 sequences, around 21% being singletons. This TCR came from a man aged 18 to 29 with Graves' hyperthyroidism. The sequencing sample was made of blood.

Here the CDR3 DNA reads TGTGCCAGCAGTACCGAACACGAGCAGTACTTC. Amino acid sequence: CASSTEHEQYF. This chain uses TRBV28 with TRBJ2-7; D gene unclear. CDR1 is MDHEN and CDR2 is SYDVKM in the germline V gene. The CDR3 is made up of 11 amino acids. Trimming removed 5 bases from V and 5 bases from J, with 7 bases in between.